What follows is one TCR beta chain and its context. Data came from immunoSEQ multiplex PCR; TCRdb stores just in-frame clones and leaves some out. The table includes over 150,000 clones, around 94% detected once. This sample is drawn from a study of OX40 agonist ivuxolimab in advanced cancers. From germline, CDR1 is SGHVS and CDR2 FQNEAQ. V shed 4 bases and J 1 base; nucleotides not matched to a gene: 10. This CDR3 comprises 16 residues. Patients with autoimmune history or systemic immunosuppression were excluded. At baseline, cycle 4 day 1, and cycle 7 day 1, blood was sampled. The sequence was obtained from an adult with an advanced solid tumor such as melanoma, head and neck, liver or kidney cancer. Sequencing was performed on CD4+ or CD8+ T cells sorted from blood, taken in a trial of the OX40 agonist ivuxolimab. The chain combines TRBV7-8 with TRBJ2-7, with 7 positions matching TRBD1. The CDR3, as DNA: TGTGCCAGCAGCTCCCGCCGACAGGGAGTATCCTACGAGCAGTACTTC. It yields the protein CASSSRRQGVSYEQYF.